Following are 19 T cell receptor beta chains from one sample sequenced in a study of regulatory T cells in long-lasting Graves disease. With iRepertoire HTBI primers and Arm-PCR of CDR3 regions, TCR beta libraries were built. From the multiplex PCR reads, TCRdb called clonotypes with MiXCR, one entry per CDR3 protein. The sample shows hundreds of thousands of distinct CDR3 sequences, roughly a sixth of them seen only once. Time point indicated: newly diagnosed GD, antithyroid drugs for less than 3 months. PBMC RNA was the source of the TCR library. These same data were also listed under a study on T cells in Graves' hyperthyroidism and ophthalmopathy.

The material sequenced was peripheral blood mononuclear cells (PBMCs), taken at new diagnosis, from a patient treated with antithyroid drugs. Every receptor here comes from a man aged 40-55 years with Graves disease.

This clonotype was recorded many times. J is TRBJ1-5 and V is TRBV6-2 or TRBV6-3, with D uncertain. Germline loops: CDR1 MNHEY, CDR2 SVGEGT. The CDR3 contains 15 residues. V lost 5 bases, J lost 2 bases, and 13 bases lay in between. CDR3 nucleotide sequence: TGTGCCAGCAGTACGGTGTTCTGGGGCAATCAGCCCCAGCATTTT. It is translated as CASSTVFWGNQPQHF.

As for this clonotype: One end of the junction varies from germline; a read error may be responsible. The CDR3 sequence is CATLKTGSDAQYF. The CDR3 bases are TGTGCCACCCTCAAGACAGGGTCAGATGCGCAGTATTTT. The V call is TRBV6-1, the J call TRBJ2-3; 7 bases line up with TRBD1. From germline, CDR1 is MNHNS and CDR2 SASEGT. The CDR3 consists of 13 residues.

This clonotype was picked up many times. The chain carries TRBV28 and TRBJ2-1, with TRBD2 matching over 9 bases. Germline values: CDR1 MDHEN, CDR2 SYDVKM. The CDR3 is 18 amino acids. V shed 8 bases and J 4 bases; nucleotides not matched to a gene: 18. The CDR3 region is CASSPVHLIAGAYNEQFF. The CDR3 DNA reads as TGTGCCAGCTCCCCGGTTCACCTGATAGCGGGAGCGTACAATGAGCAGTTCTTC.

This clonotype was detected a few times. V is TRBV12-3 or TRBV12-4 and J is TRBJ2-5; D possibly matches TRBD1 or TRBD2 (6 bases each). The V end was cut by 6 bases, the J end by 3 bases, with 23 bases between. This CDR3 is 17 amino acids long. The CDR3 DNA is TGTGCCAGCAGAGACGCGGGACAAGTATTATCAGAAGAGACCCAGTACTTC. As protein: CASRDAGQVLSEETQYF.

This clonotype was found many times. The rearrangement uses TRBV5-1 and TRBJ2-7, with 14 bases fitting TRBD2. Trimming at V came to 4 bases and at J to 6 bases, leaving 6 bases not matched to a gene. CDR1 and CDR2 (germline): SGHRS, YFSETQ. The CDR3 totals 15 residues. In DNA form, the CDR3 reads TGCGCCAGCAGCAACACGACTAGCGGGGGGGCCGAGCAGTACTTC. Translating it yields CASSNTTSGGAEQYF.

This clonotype was seen repeatedly, ten times or more. The rearrangement uses TRBV2 and TRBJ1-4, with a tentative D call TRBD1 (5 bases). Germline CDR1 and CDR2: SNHLY and FYNNEI. The length of the CDR3 is 13 residues. V lost 8 bases and J lost 8, with 15 bases in between. The CDR3: CASVRDLNEKLFF. The CDR3, as DNA: TGTGCCAGCGTCCGGGACCTTAACGAAAAACTGTTTTTT.

This clonotype was observed at least ten times. This chain connects TRBV7-6 to TRBJ2-3; the match to TRBD1 covers 8 bases. V lost 6 bases and J lost 0; bases outside the gene matches: 8. CDR1 SGHVS and CDR2 FNYEAQ come from the germline V gene. The CDR3 sequence is 16 residues long. The CDR3 loop reads CASSLRGPGSTDTQYF. In DNA form, the CDR3 reads TGTGCCAGCAGTCTCAGGGGGCCGGGGAGCACAGATACGCAGTATTTT.

This clonotype occurred a few times. This sequence joins TRBV13 and TRBJ2-2; 8 bases are shared with TRBD1. The J segment lost 8 bases and the V segment lost 5 bases, leaving 10 bases of the junction unmatched. CDR3 length equals 15 residues. CDR1 and CDR2 from the germline V gene are PRHDT and FYEKMQ (reference sequence). The CDR3 region has the DNA TGTGCCAGCAGCCCCCGGACAGGGTGGAAAGGGGAGCTGTTTTTT. Amino acids: CASSPRTGWKGELFF.

In this sample, this clonotype turned up a few times. V usage is TRBV20-1 and J usage is TRBJ2-7; the D gene is possibly TRBD2 (5 bases). The length of the CDR3 is 12 residues. V was shortened by 4 bases and J by 6 bases, with 13 bases between the two germline ends. CDR1 is DFQATT, CDR2 SNEGSKA, per germline (reference sequence). The CDR3, as DNA: TGCAGTGCTACGGACGGGGATGGCGAGCAGTACTTC. Encoded protein: CSATDGDGEQYF.

The rearrangement uses TRBV2 and TRBJ2-2, with D possibly being TRBD1 (6 bases). The CDR3 is made up of 16 amino acids. Germline CDR1 is SNHLY and CDR2 is FYNNEI. V lost 2 bases to trimming and J lost 2 bases, with 12 bases between them. The CDR3 nucleotides read TGTGCCAGCAGTGAATGGGGCAGGGGAAACACCGGGGAGCTGTTTTTT. Protein sequence: CASSEWGRGNTGELFF.

The chain couples TRBV20-1 to TRBJ2-5, with 7 bases identical to TRBD1. The better agreement between TRBJ2-7 and the DNA end casts doubt on the J call. This CDR3 has 11 amino acids. In germline, CDR1 is DFQATT, CDR2 SNEGSKA (reference sequence). CDR3 in amino acids: CSADRAYEQYF. In DNA, the CDR3 is TGCAGTGCTGACAGGGCTTACGAGCAGTACTTC.

The chain couples TRBV12-3 or TRBV12-4 to TRBJ1-1; 8 bases align to TRBD1. Germline trimming cut 4 bases from V and 5 bases from J; bases unmatched to any gene: 15. The CDR3 consists of 17 residues. CDR3 loop: CASSSYFSRQGRTEAFF. The CDR3 nucleotides are TGTGCCAGCAGTTCCTACTTTTCAAGACAGGGGAGGACTGAAGCTTTCTTT.

This clonotype was counted between two and nine times. The chain combines TRBV20-1 with TRBJ1-1; possible D gene TRBD1, 6 bases. The CDR3 length is 12 residues. Trimming removed 0 bases at V and 10 bases at J, with 12 bases between. The germline V gene encodes CDR1 DFQATT and CDR2 SNEGSKA (reference sequence). The CDR3 nucleotides are TGCAGTGCTAGAGAAGGGGGTAGTCGAGCTTTCTTT. Translation gives CSAREGGSRAFF.

This clonotype was seen a few times. The V and J genes are TRBV12-3 or TRBV12-4 and TRBJ2-2, with D perhaps matching TRBD2 (7 bases). V lost 8 bases to trimming and J lost 8 bases, with 24 bases between them. This CDR3 spans 16 amino acids. CDR3 residues: CASAPGEGTSGGELFF. The CDR3 nucleotides read TGTGCCAGCGCACCAGGGGAGGGGACAAGCGGGGGGGAGCTGTTTTTT.

V is TRBV10-3 and J is TRBJ2-7; the D is unclear. CDR1 is ENHRY, CDR2 SYGVKD, per germline. Trimming took off 7 bases at V and 5 bases at J, with 18 bases between the two ends. This CDR3 region has 14 residues. CDR3 loop: CAIKSGLGNHEQYF. In DNA form, the CDR3 reads TGTGCCATCAAATCCGGCCTCGGAAACCACGAGCAGTACTTC.

V usage is TRBV7-3 and J usage is TRBJ2-2; the D gene is possibly TRBD2 (7 bases). Trimming took 6 bases from V and 2 from J, leaving 37 bases between them. CDR3 length: 23 amino acids. Germline CDR1 and CDR2: SGHTA and FQGTGA. The chain's CDR3 is CASRCDRRDSSTNGGTNTGELFF. The CDR3, as DNA: TGTGCCAGCAGATGCGACAGGCGAGACTCCTCTACTAACGGGGGGACCAACACCGGGGAGCTGTTTTTT. Full variable domain (missing parts from reference TRBV7-3 and TRBJ2-2): GAGVSQTPSNKVTEKGKYVELRCDPISGHTALYWYRQSLGQGPEFLIYFQGTGAADDSGLPNDRFFAVRPEGSVSTLKIQRTERGDSAVYLCASRCDRRDSSTNGGTNTGELFFGEGSRLTVL.

The chain carries TRBV20-1 and TRBJ1-5; D is ambiguous. V lost 4 bases, J lost 0 bases, and 13 bases lay in between. Germline-derived CDR1 and CDR2 are DFQATT and SNEGSKA (reference sequence). This CDR3 has 15 residues. The CDR3 region is CSATSREYSNQPQHF. CDR3 nucleotide sequence: TGCAGTGCTACCTCCCGGGAGTATAGCAATCAGCCCCAGCATTTT.

The J gene is TRBJ2-5, the V gene TRBV12-3 or TRBV12-4, with 7 bases identical to TRBD2. Trimming cost V 5 bases and J 2 bases; bases outside gene matches: 5. This CDR3 comprises 14 residues. CDR3 amino acids: CASSHHGGQETQYF. As DNA, the CDR3 is TGTGCCAGCAGTCATCACGGGGGGCAAGAGACCCAGTACTTC.

This clonotype was counted a single time. A much more abundant neighbour one base away suggests this may be a read error. The chain joins TRBV12-3 or TRBV12-4 to TRBJ2-7; 9 nucleotides match TRBD1. CDR3 length: 16 residues. V was clipped by 7 bases and J by 7 bases; unmatched bases: 17. The CDR3: CASNPTGGVSYNEQYF. CDR3 bases: TGTGCCAGCAATCCTACAGGGGGCGTCTCCTACAATGAGCAGTACTTC.